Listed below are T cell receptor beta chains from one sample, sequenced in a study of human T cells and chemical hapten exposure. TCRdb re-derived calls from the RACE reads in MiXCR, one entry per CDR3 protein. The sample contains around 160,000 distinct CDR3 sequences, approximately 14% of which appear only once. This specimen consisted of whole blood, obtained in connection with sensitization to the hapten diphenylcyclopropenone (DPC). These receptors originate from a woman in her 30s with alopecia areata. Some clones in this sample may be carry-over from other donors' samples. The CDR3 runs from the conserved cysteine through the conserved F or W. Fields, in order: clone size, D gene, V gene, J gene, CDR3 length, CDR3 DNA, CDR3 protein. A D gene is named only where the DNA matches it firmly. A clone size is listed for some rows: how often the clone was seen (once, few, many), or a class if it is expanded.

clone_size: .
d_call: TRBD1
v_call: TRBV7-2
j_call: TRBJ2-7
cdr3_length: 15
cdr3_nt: TGTGCCAGCAGCCTAGCCAGGACAGGGCCCTACGAGCAGTACTTC
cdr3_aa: CASSLARTGPYEQYF

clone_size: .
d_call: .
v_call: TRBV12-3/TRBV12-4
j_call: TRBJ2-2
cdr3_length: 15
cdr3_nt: TGTGCCAGCAGTTTGGACGGAGCAGTCACCGGGGAGCTGTTTTTT
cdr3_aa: CASSLDGAVTGELFF

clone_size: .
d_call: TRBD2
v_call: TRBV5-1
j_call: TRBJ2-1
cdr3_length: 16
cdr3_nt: TGCGCCAGCAGCTTGATTGGCGGGAGAACCTACAATGAGCAGTTCTTC
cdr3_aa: CASSLIGGRTYNEQFF

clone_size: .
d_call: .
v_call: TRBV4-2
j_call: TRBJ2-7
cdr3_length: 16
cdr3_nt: TGTGCCAGCAGCCAAGGGGGGGGACAGGACAACTACGAGCAGTACTTC
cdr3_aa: CASSQGGGQDNYEQYF

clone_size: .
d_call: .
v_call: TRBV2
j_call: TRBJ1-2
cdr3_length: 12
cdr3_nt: TGTGCCAGCAGTGTAGACAGTACCGGCTACACCTTC
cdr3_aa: CASSVDSTGYTF

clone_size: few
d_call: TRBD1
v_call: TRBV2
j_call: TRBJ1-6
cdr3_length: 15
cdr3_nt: TGTGCCAGCAGACCGGGACAGGGACAGAATTCACCCCTCCACTTT
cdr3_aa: CASRPGQGQNSPLHF

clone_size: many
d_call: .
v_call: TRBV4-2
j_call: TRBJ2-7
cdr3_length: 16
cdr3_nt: TGTGCCAGCAGCCGAAGCACAGGGACTGGCGCCTACGAGCAGTACTTC
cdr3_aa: CASSRSTGTGAYEQYF

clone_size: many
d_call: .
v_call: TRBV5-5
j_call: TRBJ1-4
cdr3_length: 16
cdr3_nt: TGTGCCAGCAGCTTGGACCAGGGGCGGACTAATGAAAAACTGTTTTTT
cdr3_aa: CASSLDQGRTNEKLFF

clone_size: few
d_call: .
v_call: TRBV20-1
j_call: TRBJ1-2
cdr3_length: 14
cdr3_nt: TGCAGTGCTTCAGCCGGGACATCCACCTATGGCTACACCTTC
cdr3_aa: CSASAGTSTYGYTF

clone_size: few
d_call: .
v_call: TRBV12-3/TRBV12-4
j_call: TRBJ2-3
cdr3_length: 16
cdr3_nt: TGTGCCAGCCGACAGGCCGGGACGGGAGATACAGATACGCAGTATTTT
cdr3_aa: CASRQAGTGDTDTQYF

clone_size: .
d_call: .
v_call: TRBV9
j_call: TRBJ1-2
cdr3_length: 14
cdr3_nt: TGTGCCAGCGCGGGAGGGTTCACGTCCTATGGCTACACCTTC
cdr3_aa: CASAGGFTSYGYTF

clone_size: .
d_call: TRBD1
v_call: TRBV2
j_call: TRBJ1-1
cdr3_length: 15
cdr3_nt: TGTGCCAGCAGTGCCCGACAGGGGAGGATCACTGAAGCTTTCTTT
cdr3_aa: CASSARQGRITEAFF

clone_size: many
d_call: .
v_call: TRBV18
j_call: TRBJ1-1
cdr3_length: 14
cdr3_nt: TGTGCCAGCTCCGGTGGGCAGAGGAACACTGAAGCTTTCTTT
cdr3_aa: CASSGGQRNTEAFF

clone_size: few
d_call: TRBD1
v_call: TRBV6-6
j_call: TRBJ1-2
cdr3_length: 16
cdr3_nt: TGTGCCAGCAGTAACGACCGCTGGGACAGCGATTATGGCTACACCTTC
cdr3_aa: CASSNDRWDSDYGYTF

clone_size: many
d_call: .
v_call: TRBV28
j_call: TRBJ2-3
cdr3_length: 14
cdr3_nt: TGTGCCAGCAGTTTTGGGTGGGACACAGATACGCAGTATTTT
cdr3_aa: CASSFGWDTDTQYF

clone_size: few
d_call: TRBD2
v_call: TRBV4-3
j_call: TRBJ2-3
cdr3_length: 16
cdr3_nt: TGCGCCAGCAGCCAAGTAGGGTCGGGAGGGCGAGATACGCAGTATTTT
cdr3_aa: CASSQVGSGGRDTQYF

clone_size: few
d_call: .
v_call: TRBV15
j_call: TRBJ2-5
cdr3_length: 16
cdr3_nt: TGTGCCACCAGCAGGGAAAGACTAACTGCACAAGAGACCCAGTACTTC
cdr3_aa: CATSRERLTAQETQYF

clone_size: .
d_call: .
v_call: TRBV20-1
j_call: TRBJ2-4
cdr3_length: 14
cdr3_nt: TGCAGTGCTAGCCGGACTATAGCCAAAAACATTCAGTACTTC
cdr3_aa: CSASRTIAKNIQYF

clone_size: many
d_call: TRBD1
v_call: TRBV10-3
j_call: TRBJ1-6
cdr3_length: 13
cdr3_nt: TGTGCCACGACAGGGCTAACCAATTCACCCCTCCACTTT
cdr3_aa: CATTGLTNSPLHF

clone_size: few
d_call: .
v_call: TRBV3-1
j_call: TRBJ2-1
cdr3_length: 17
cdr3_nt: TGTGCCAGCAGCCAAGATGGGACTTCAAGCTCCTACAATGAGCAGTTCTTC
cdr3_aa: CASSQDGTSSSYNEQFF

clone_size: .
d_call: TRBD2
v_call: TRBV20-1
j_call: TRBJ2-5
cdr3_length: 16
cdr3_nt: TGCAGTGCTGTAGCCCCTAGCGGGAAGAGGGGAGAGACCCAGTACTTC
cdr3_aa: CSAVAPSGKRGETQYF

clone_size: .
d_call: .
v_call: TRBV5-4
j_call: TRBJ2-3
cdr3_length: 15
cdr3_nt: TGTGCCAGCAGCTTGGTGCGGGGTAGCACAGATACGCAGTATTTT
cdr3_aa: CASSLVRGSTDTQYF

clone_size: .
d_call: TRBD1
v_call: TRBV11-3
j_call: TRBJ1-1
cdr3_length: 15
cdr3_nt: TGTGCCAGCAGCTTAACGGGACAGGGGGTGGATGAAGCTTTCTTT
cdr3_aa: CASSLTGQGVDEAFF

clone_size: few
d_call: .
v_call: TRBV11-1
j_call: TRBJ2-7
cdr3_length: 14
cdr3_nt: TGTGCCAGCAGCCCGAAATCCGGGGGCTACGAGCAGTACTTC
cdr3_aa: CASSPKSGGYEQYF

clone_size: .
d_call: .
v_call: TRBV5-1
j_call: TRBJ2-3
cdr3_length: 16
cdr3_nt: TGCGCCAGCAGCTTGGTGGCCCCCCCTAGCACAGATACGCAGTATTTT
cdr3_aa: CASSLVAPPSTDTQYF

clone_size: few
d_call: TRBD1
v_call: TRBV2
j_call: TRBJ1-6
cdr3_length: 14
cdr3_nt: TGTGCCAGCTATCTGACAGGGGGTATCTCACCCCTCCACTTT
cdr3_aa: CASYLTGGISPLHF

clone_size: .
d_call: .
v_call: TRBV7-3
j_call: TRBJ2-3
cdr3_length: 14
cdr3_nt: TGTGCCAGCAGCCGTTGGGGGAGGACAGATACGCAGTATTTT
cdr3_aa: CASSRWGRTDTQYF

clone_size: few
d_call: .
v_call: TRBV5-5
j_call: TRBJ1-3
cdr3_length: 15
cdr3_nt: TGTGCCAGCACCTCCCGTCCAGTAATGGGAAACACCATATATTTT
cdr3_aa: CASTSRPVMGNTIYF